This T cell receptor beta chain was sequenced during a study of TIL therapy for anti-PD-1-resistant metastatic lung cancer. This CDR3 spans 14 amino acids. V dropped 5 bases and J dropped 4 bases, with 14 bases sitting between them. Germline assignment: CDR1 LGHDT and CDR2 YNNKEL (reference sequence). Time point reported: pre-treatment sample, taken before nivolumab and TIL therapy. Most excised metastases sampled were pleural nodules or supraclavicular lymph nodes. The libraries were made with immunoSEQ v3. Clones were sequenced by immunoSEQ multiplex PCR, and TCRdb holds only the in-frame ones, with some missing. The data contain approximately 97,000 clones, less than 70% of them seen just once; the ten biggest clones take up about a tenth.

The source material was tumor tissue, sampled at baseline. The sequence was obtained from a person aged 25 to 85 with non-small cell lung cancer. J is TRBJ1-1 and V is TRBV3-1 (or the pseudogene TRBV3-2), with TRBD1 as a possible D gene (5 bases). The CDR3 protein is CASSIRGLGTEAFF. Written as DNA, the CDR3 is TGTGCCAGCAGCATAAGGGGTTTGGGCACTGAAGCTTTCTTT.